This T cell receptor (beta chain) was found in a study of T cell responses to AZD1222 COVID-19 vaccine (dated by TCRdb to about 2021). With respect to the entire study: TCR sequencing was performed for about 240 trial participants, of whom around 210 were given two doses of AZD1222 and some 26 were given two doses of MenACWY control vaccine. Trial participants were enrolled into age subgroups of 18-55, 56-69 and 70-plus years, which contained about 150, 27 and 61 TCR-sequenced participants, respectively. Study-wide findings and limitations: In the small 56-69-year group, the increase in depth fell short of significance, most likely because of low power. The vaccine-associated CD4 TCRs covered the entire spike protein, and the dominant responses fell in regions 160-218 and 743-854. No day 14 peak-response samples were available, so repertoires were characterized only after the peak T cell response. Epitopes outside the regions mutated in the B.1.351 and B.1.1.7 variants were reportedly recognized by nearly half of the unique spike-specific TCRs. After two AZD1222 doses, spike-specific TCR breadth and depth were significantly higher than at day 0 and than in MenACWY recipients. Conclusions about previously exposed vaccinees were limited because only 5 or 6 AZD1222 recipients were SARS-CoV-2 seropositive at baseline. Participants were mostly white British, with more females than males. The authors suggested clonal diversity may have been underestimated.

The sample's time point label, decoded: about 28 days (+/-7) after the second vaccine dose. In the paper's terms, the treatment or condition label means: meningococcal conjugate vaccine given as trial control. Vaccinee samples were obtained from the UK trials COV001 and COV002, which included a single-blind randomized controlled phase 2/3 trial of AZD1222 (ChAdOx1 nCoV-19) in healthy adults. For TCRbeta chain sequencing, PBMC samples were collected from trial participants at day 0 and at day 28 after the second dose. As encoded in the germline V gene, CDR1 is SGHRS while CDR2 is YFSETQ. Trimming takes 3 bases off V and 4 bases off J; junction bases not matched to a gene: 4. The CDR3 spans 14 residues, from the cysteine through the phenylalanine. This entry keeps only the CDR3 DNA: 42 bases, framed from base 1. The CDR3 regions of human TCRbeta chains were analyzed by immunosequencing. The authors' pipeline ran thus. TCRs in the repertoires were matched against a reference library of SARS-CoV-2-specific TCRs that had been generated with the MIRA antigen-specificity platform. Breadth was defined as the fraction of unique TCRs that were SARS-CoV-2-associated. Depth was defined as the fraction of total T cells that were SARS-CoV-2-associated. Each spike-specific TCR was assigned to its reactive spike region and to a CD4 or CD8 class using the MIRA data. Log10-transformed breadth and depth values were compared by one-way ANOVA with Sidak's multiple comparisons tests. The table comes from immuneACCESS by way of TCRdb, which keeps in-frame sequences with V and J called. Part of the clones is missing from these tables; in studies checked, under half for an unresolved V gene and the rest for unknown reasons. D and trimming come from the DNA, and the V and J calls and clone size come from that table. The sample profile shows approximately 150,000 clones; 85% to 90% of them were found once. More than 3.5% of the sample lies in the top ten.

With respect to this clone: Which antigen it targets is not known. No clone much larger than this one lies a single base away; base qualities are absent.

The TCR comes from an adult who received the MenACWY meningococcal vaccine as a control. The chain was built from TRBV5-1 and TRBJ1-2, with TRBD1 matching 9 junction bases. Source: peripheral blood, taken 28 days after the second dose of the MenACWY control vaccine. The CDR3 protein: CASSSGTGIYGYTF. The sequenced DNA is TGCGCCAGCAGCTCCGGGACAGGGATCTATGGCTACACCTTC.